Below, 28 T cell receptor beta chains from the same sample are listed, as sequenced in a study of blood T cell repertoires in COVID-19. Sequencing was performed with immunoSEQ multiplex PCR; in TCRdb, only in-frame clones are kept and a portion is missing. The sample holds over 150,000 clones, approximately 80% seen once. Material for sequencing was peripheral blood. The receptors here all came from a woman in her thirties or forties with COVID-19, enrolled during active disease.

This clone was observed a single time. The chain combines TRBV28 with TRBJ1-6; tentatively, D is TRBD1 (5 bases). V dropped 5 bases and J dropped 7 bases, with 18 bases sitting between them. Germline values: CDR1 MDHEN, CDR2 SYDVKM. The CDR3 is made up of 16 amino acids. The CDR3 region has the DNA TGTGCCAGCAGTAAATTCGGTGGGGCTAGGAATTCACCCCTCCACTTT. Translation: CASSKFGGARNSPLHF.

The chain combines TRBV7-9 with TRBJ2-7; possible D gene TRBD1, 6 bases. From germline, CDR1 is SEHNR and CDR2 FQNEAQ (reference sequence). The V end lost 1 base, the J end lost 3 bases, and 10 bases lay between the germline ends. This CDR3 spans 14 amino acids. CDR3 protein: CASSLGQALYEQYF. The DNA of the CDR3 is TGTGCCAGCAGCTTAGGACAGGCCCTCTACGAGCAGTACTTC.

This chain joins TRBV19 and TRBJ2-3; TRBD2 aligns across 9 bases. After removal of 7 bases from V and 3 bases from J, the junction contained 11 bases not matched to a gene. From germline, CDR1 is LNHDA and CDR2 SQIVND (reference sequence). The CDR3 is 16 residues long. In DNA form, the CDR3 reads TGTGCCAGTAAAAGGGTTGGGACTAGCTCTACAGATACGCAGTATTTT. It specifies CASKRVGTSSTDTQYF.

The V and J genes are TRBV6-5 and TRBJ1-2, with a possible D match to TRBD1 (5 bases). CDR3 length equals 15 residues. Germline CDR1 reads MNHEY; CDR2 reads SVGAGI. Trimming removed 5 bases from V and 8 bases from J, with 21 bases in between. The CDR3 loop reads CASSPHRPGREGYTF. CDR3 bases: TGTGCCAGCAGTCCACATCGCCCGGGACGGGAGGGCTACACCTTC.

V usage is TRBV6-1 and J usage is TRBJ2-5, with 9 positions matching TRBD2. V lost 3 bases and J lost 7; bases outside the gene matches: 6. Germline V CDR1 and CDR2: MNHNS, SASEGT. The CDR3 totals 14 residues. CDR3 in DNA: TGTGCCAGCAGTGATGGGACTAGCTTCGGGACCCAGTACTTC. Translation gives CASSDGTSFGTQYF.

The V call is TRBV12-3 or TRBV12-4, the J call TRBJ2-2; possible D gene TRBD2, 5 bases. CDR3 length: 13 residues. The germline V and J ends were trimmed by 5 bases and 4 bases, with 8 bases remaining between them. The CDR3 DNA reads TGTGCCAGCAGTAGCGGAACCACCGGGGAGCTGTTTTTT. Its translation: CASSSGTTGELFF.

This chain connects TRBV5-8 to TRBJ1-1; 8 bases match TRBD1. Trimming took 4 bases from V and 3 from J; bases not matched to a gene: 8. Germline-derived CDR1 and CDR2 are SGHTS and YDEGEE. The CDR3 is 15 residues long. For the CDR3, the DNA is TGTGCCAGCAGCCCAGGACAGGGCCGGTACACTGAAGCTTTCTTT. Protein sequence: CASSPGQGRYTEAFF.

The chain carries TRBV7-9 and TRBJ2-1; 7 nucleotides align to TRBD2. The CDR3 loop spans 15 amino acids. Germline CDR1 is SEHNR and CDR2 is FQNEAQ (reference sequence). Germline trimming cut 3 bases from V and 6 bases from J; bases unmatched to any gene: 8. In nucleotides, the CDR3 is TGTGCCAGCAGCTTGTTACCAGCGGGATTCAATGAGCAGTTCTTC. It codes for CASSLLPAGFNEQFF.

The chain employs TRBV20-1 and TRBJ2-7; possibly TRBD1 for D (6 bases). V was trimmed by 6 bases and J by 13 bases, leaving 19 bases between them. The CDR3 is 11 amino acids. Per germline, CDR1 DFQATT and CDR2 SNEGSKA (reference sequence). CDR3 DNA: TGCAGTGCCGACAATCAGGGGTTCCCCTACTTC. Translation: CSADNQGFPYF.

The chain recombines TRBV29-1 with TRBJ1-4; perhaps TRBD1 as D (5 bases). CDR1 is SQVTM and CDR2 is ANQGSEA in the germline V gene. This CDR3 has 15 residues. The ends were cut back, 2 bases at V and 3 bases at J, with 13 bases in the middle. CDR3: CSVELGGASNEKLFF. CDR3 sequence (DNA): TGCAGCGTTGAACTGGGGGGAGCTTCTAATGAAAAACTGTTTTTT. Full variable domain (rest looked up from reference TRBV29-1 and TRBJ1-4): SAVISQKPSRDICQRGTSLTIQCQVDSQVTMMFWYRQQPGQSLTLIATANQGSEATYESGFVIDKFPISRPNLTFSTLTVSNMSPEDSSIYLCSVELGGASNEKLFFGSGTQLSVL.

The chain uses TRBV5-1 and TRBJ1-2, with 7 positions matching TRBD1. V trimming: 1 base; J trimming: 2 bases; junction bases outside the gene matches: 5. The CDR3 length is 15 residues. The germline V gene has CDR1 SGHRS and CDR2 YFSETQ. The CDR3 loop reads CASSLSQGPNYGYTF. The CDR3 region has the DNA TGCGCCAGCAGCTTGTCACAGGGGCCAAACTATGGCTACACCTTC.

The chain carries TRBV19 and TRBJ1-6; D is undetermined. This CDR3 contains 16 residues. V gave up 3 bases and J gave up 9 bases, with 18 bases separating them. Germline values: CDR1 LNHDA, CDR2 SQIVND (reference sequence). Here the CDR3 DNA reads TGTGCCAGTAGTATTGGAGGCGCGTATCGGGGTTCACCCCTCCACTTT. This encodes CASSIGGAYRGSPLHF.

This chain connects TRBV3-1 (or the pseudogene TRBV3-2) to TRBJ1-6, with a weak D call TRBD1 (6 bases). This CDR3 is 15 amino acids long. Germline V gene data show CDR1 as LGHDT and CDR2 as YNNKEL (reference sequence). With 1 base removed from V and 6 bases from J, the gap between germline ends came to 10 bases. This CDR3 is CASSQGDRPNSPLHF. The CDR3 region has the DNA TGTGCCAGCAGCCAAGGTGACAGGCCTAATTCACCCCTCCACTTT.

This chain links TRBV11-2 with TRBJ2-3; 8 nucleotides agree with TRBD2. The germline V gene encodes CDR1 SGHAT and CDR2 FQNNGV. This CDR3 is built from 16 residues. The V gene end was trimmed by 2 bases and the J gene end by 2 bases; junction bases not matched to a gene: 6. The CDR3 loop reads CASSLFSAGVTDTQYF. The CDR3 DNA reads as TGTGCCAGCAGCTTATTCTCAGCGGGAGTCACAGATACGCAGTATTTT.

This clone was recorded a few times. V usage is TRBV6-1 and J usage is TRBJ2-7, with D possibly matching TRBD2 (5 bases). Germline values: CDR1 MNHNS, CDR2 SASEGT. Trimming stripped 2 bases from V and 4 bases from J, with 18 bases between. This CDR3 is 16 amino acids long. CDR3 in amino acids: CASSENPPGLSYEQYF. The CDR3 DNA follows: TGTGCCAGCAGTGAAAACCCCCCGGGATTGTCTTACGAGCAGTACTTC.

The CDR3 DNA sequence: TGCGCCAGCAGCCCCCCAGTCGCCGCAACTAATGAAAAACTGTTTTTT. Amino acids: CASSPPVAATNEKLFF. This chain joins TRBV4-1 and TRBJ1-4, with unresolved D. The V gene lost 4 bases and the J gene lost 0 bases, with 12 bases spanning the gap. CDR1 MGHRA and CDR2 YSYEKL come from the germline V gene. This CDR3 is built from 16 residues.

Written as DNA, the CDR3 is TGTGCCAGCAGCGCGGGGTTGGGAGCTGGAAACACCATATATTTT. Protein sequence: CASSAGLGAGNTIYF. The chain combines TRBV6-5 with TRBJ1-3; D is unclear. The germline V gene has CDR1 MNHEY and CDR2 SVGAGI. Trimming removed 6 bases at V and 2 bases at J, with 14 bases between. There are 15 residues in the CDR3.

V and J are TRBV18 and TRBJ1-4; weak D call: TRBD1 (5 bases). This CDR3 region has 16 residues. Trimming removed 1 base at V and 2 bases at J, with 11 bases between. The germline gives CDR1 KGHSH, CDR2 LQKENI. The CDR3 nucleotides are TGTGCCAGCTCACCACGTACGCAGGGTACTAATGAAAAACTGTTTTTT. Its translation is CASSPRTQGTNEKLFF.

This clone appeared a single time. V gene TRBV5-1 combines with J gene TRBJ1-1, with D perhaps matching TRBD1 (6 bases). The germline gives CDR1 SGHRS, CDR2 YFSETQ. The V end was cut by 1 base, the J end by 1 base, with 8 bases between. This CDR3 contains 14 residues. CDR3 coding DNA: TGCGCCAGCAGCTTGAGGGGGAGGAACACTGAAGCTTTCTTT. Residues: CASSLRGRNTEAFF.

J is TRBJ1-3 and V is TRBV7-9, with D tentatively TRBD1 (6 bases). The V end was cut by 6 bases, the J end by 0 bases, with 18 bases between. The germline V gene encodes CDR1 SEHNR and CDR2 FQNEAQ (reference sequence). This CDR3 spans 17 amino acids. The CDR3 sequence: CASRTDRLTYSGNTIYF. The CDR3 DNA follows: TGTGCCAGCAGAACGGACAGACTGACTTACTCTGGAAACACCATATATTTT.

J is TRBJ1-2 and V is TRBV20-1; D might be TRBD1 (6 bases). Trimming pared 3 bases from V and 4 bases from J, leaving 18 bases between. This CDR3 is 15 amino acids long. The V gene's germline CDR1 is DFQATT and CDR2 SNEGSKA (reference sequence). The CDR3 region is CSASKRGAQRYGYTF. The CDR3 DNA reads TGCAGTGCTAGTAAACGGGGGGCGCAGCGCTATGGCTACACCTTC.

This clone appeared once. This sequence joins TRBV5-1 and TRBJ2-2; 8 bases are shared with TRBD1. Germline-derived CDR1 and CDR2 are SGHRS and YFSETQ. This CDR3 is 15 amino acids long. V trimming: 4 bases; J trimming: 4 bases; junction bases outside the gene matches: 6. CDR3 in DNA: TGCGCCAGCAGCCAAAACAGGGGGTTCACCGGGGAGCTGTTTTTT. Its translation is CASSQNRGFTGELFF. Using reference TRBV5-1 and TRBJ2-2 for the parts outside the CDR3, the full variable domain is KAGVTQTPRYLIKTRGQQVTLSCSPISGHRSVSWYQQTPGQGLQFLFEYFSETQRNKGNFPGRFSGRQFSNSRSEMNVSTLELGDSALYLCASSQNRGFTGELFFGEGSRLTVL.

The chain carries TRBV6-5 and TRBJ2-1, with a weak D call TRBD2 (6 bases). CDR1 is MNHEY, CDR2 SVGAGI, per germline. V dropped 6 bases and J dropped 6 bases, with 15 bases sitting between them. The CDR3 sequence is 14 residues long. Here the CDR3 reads CASSRRGGFNEQFF. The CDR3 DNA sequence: TGTGCCAGCAGCAGAAGGGGAGGATTCAATGAGCAGTTCTTC.

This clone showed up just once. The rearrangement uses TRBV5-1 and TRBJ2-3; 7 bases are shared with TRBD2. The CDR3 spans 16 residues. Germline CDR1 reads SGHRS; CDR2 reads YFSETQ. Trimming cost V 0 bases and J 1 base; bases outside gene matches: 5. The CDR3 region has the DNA TGCGCCAGCAGCTTGGTGAGCGGGACTGGCACAGATACGCAGTATTTT. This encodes CASSLVSGTGTDTQYF. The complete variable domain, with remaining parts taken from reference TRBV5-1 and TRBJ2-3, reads KAGVTQTPRYLIKTRGQQVTLSCSPISGHRSVSWYQQTPGQGLQFLFEYFSETQRNKGNFPGRFSGRQFSNSRSEMNVSTLELGDSALYLCASSLVSGTGTDTQYFGPGTRLTVL.

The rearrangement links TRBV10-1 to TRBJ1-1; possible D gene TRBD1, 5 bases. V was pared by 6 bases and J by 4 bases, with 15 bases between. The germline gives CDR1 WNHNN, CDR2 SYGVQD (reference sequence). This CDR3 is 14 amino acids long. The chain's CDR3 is CASRSDMGGTEAFF. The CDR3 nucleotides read TGCGCCAGCAGATCGGACATGGGCGGCACTGAAGCTTTCTTT.

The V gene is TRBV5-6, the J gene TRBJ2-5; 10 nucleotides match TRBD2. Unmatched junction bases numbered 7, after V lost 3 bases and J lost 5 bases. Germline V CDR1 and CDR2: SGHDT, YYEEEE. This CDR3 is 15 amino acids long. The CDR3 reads CASSWGLAGDETQYF. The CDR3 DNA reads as TGTGCCAGCAGCTGGGGGCTAGCGGGAGATGAGACCCAGTACTTC.

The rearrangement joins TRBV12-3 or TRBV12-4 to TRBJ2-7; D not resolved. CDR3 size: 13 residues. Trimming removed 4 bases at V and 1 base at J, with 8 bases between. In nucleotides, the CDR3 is TGTGCCAGCAGTTGGGCTCCTTCCTACGAGCAGTACTTC. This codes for CASSWAPSYEQYF.

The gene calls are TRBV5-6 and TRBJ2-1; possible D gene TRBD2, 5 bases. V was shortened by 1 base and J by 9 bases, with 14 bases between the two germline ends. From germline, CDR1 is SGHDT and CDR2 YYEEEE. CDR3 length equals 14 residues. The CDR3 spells CASSLFTGNSEQFF. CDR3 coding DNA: TGTGCCAGCAGCTTGTTTACGGGGAACAGTGAGCAGTTCTTC.